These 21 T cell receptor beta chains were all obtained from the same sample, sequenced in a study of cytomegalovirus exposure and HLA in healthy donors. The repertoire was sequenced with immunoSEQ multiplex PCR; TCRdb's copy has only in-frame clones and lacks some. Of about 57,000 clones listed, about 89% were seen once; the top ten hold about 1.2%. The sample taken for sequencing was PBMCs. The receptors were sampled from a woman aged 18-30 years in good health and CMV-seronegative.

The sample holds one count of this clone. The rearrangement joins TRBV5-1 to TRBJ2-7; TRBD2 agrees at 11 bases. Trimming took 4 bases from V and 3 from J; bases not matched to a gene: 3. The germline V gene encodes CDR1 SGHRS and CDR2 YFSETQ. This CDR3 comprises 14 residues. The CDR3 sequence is CASSQTSGIYEQYF. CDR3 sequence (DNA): TGCGCCAGCAGCCAGACTAGCGGGATCTACGAGCAGTACTTC.

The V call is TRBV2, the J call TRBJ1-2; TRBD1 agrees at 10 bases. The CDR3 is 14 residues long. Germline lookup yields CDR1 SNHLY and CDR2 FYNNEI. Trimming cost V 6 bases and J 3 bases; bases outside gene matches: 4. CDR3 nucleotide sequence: TGTGCCAGCAGGGGACAGGGGTTACACTATGGCTACACCTTC. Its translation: CASRGQGLHYGYTF.

The CDR3 sequence is CASSRWTSGNTDTQYF. The DNA for the CDR3 is TGTGCCAGCAGTAGATGGACTAGCGGGAACACAGATACGCAGTATTTT. This chain links TRBV27 with TRBJ2-3; 12 bases fit TRBD2. Trimming at V came to 5 bases and at J to 2 bases, leaving 5 bases not matched to a gene. This CDR3 has 16 residues. CDR1 is MNHEY and CDR2 is SMNVEV in the germline V gene (reference sequence).

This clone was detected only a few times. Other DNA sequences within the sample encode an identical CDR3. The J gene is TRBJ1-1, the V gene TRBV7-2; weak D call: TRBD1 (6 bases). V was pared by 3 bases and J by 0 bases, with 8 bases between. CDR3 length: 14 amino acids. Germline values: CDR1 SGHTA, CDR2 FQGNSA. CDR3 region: CASSLDRVNTEAFF. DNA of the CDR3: TGTGCCAGCAGCTTGGACAGAGTGAACACTGAAGCTTTCTTT.

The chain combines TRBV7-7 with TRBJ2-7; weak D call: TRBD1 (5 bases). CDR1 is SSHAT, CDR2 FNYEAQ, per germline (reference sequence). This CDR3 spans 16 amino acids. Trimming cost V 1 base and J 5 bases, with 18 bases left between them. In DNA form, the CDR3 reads TGTGCCAGCAGCTTAGAGGGCGGCCAGGGCCTCCACGAGCAGTACTTC. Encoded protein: CASSLEGGQGLHEQYF. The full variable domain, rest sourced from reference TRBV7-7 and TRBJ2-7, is GAGVSQSPRYKVTKRGQDVTLRCDPISSHATLYWYQQALGQGPEFLTYFNYEAQPDKSGLPSDRFSAERPEGSISTLTIQRTEQRDSAMYRCASSLEGGQGLHEQYFGPGTRLTVT.

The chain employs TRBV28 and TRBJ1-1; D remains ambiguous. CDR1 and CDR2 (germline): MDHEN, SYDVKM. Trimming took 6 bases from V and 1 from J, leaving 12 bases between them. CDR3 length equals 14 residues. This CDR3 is CASRNSLRNTEAFF. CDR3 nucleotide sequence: TGTGCCAGCAGGAACTCTCTAAGGAACACTGAAGCTTTCTTT.

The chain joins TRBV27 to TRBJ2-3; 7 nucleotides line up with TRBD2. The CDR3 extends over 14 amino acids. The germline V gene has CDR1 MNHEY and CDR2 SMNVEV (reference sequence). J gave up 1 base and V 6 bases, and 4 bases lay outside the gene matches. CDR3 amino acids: CASSPLAGTDTQYF. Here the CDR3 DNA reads TGTGCCAGCAGCCCCCTAGCGGGCACAGATACGCAGTATTTT.

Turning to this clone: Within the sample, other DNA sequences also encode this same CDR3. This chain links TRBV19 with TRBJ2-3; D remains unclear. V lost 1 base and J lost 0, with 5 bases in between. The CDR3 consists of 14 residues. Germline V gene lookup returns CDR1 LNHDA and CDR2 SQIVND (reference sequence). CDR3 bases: TGTGCCAGTAGTATAGGCGGCAGCACAGATACGCAGTATTTT. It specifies CASSIGGSTDTQYF. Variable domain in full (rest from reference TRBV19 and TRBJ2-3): DGGITQSPKYLFRKEGQNVTLSCEQNLNHDAMYWYRQDPGQGLRLIYYSQIVNDFQKGDIAEGYSVSREKKESFPLTVTSAQKNPTAFYLCASSIGGSTDTQYFGPGTRLTVL.

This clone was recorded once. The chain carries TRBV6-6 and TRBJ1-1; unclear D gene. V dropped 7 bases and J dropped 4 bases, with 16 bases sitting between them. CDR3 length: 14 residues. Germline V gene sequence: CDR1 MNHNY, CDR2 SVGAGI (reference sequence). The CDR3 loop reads CASTFRGGGTEAFF. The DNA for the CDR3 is TGTGCCAGCACTTTCCGGGGTGGCGGCACTGAAGCTTTCTTT.

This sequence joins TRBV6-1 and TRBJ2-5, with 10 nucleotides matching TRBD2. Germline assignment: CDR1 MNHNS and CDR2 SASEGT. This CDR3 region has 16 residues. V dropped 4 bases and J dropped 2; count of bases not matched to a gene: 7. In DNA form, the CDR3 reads TGTGCCAGCAGTGGTTGGCTAGCGGGAGCTCAAGAGACCCAGTACTTC. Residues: CASSGWLAGAQETQYF.

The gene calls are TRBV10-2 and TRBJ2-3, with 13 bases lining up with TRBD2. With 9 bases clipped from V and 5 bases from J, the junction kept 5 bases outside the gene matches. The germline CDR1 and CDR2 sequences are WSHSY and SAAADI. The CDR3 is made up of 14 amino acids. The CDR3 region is CASGLAGAGDTQYF. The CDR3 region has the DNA TGCGCCAGTGGACTAGCGGGAGCCGGAGATACGCAGTATTTT.

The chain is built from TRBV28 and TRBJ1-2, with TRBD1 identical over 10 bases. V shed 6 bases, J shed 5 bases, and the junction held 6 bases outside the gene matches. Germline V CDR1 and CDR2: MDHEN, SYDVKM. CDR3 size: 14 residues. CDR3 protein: CASSRTGGLYGYTF. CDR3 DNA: TGTGCCAGCAGCCGGACAGGGGGATTATATGGCTACACCTTC.

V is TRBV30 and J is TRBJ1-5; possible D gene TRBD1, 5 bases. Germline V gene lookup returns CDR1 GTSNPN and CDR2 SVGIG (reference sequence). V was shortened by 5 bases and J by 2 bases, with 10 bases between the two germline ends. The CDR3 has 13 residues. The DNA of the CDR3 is TGTGCCTGGGGTGGCAGGGGCAATCAGCCCCAGCATTTT. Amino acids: CAWGGRGNQPQHF.

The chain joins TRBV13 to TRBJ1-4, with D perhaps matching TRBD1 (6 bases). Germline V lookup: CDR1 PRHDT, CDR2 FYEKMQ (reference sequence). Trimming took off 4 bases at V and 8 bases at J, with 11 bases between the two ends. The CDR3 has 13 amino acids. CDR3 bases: TGTGCCAGCAGCTCACAGGGTAGGGAAAAACTGTTTTTT. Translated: CASSSQGREKLFF.

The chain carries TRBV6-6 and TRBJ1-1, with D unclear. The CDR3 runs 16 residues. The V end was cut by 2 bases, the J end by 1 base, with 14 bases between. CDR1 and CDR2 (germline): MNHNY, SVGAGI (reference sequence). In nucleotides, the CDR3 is TGTGCCAGCAGTTACCGCGTCCCACGAGGGAACACTGAAGCTTTCTTT. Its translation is CASSYRVPRGNTEAFF.

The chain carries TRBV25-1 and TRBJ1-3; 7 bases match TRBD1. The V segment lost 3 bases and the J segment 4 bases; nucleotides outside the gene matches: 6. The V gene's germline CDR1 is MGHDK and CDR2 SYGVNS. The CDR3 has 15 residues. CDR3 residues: CASSEAGQLGNTIYF. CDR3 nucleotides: TGTGCCAGCAGTGAGGCGGGACAGCTGGGAAACACCATATATTTT.

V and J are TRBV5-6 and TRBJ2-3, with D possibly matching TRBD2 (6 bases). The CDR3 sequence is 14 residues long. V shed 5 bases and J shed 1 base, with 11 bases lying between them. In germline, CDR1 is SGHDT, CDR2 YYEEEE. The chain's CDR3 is CASSRASGTDTQYF. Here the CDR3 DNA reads TGTGCCAGCAGTAGGGCTAGCGGCACAGATACGCAGTATTTT. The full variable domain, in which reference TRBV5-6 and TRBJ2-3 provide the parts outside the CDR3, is DAGVTQSPTHLIKTRGQQVTLRCSPKSGHDTVSWYQQALGQGPQFIFQYYEEEERQRGNFPDRFSGHQFPNYSSELNVNALLLGDSALYLCASSRASGTDTQYFGPGTRLTVL.

CDR3 in amino acids: CASSVEWGTGGSEKLFF. CDR3 nucleotide sequence: TGTGCCAGCAGCGTAGAATGGGGGACAGGGGGAAGTGAAAAACTGTTTTTT. The genes are TRBV9 and TRBJ1-4; 11 bases fit TRBD1. CDR3 length: 17 amino acids. V was clipped by 0 bases and J by 7 bases; unmatched bases: 8. Germline values: CDR1 SGDLS, CDR2 YYNGEE.

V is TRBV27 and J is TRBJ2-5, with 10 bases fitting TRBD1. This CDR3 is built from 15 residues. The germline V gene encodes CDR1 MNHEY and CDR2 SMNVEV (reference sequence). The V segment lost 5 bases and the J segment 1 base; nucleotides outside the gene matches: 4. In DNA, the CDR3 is TGTGCCAGCAGTCAGGGACAGGGGTTCCAAGAGACCCAGTACTTC. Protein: CASSQGQGFQETQYF.

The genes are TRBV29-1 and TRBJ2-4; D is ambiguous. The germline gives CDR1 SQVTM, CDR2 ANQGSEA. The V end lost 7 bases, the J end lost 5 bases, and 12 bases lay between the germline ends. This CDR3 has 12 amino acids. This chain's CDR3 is CSAEDVQNIQYF. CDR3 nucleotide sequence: TGCAGCGCCGAGGATGTGCAAAACATTCAGTACTTC.

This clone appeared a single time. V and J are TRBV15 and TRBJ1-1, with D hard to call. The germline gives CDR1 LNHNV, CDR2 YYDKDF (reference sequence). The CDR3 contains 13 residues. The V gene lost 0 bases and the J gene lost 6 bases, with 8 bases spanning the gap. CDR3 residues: CATSRDLRAEAFF. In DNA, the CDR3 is TGTGCCACCAGCAGAGATCTTCGCGCTGAAGCTTTCTTT.